The 29 T cell receptor beta chains below come from one sample, sequenced in a study of Graves' ophthalmopathy and Graves' hyperthyroidism. For repertoire sequencing, the TCR beta CDR3 regions were amplified from RNA transcripts. RT-PCR with HTBI primers came first, then second-round multiplex PCR. TCRdb ran MiXCR on the multiplex PCR reads and lists one entry per CDR3 protein. The data contain approximately 700,000 distinct CDR3 sequences, roughly 40% of them singletons. Source material: peripheral blood. The receptors shown here come from an adult man with Graves' ophthalmopathy.

The table lists this clonotype with a few counts. The genes are TRBV11-2 and TRBJ2-5; TRBD2 matches at 10 bases. V shed 3 bases and J 2 bases; nucleotides not matched to a gene: 3. This CDR3 contains 15 residues. CDR1 is SGHAT, CDR2 FQNNGV, per germline. The CDR3, as DNA: TGTGCCAGCAGCTTGACTAGCGGGCATCAAGAGACCCAGTACTTC. Protein product: CASSLTSGHQETQYF.

The CDR3, as DNA: TGTGCCACCAGTGACCCAGGGACAGGGGTTCCCCAAGAGACCCAGTACTTC. Encoded protein: CATSDPGTGVPQETQYF. V and J are TRBV24-1 and TRBJ2-5, with 10 nucleotides matching TRBD1. CDR3 length: 17 residues. Germline assignment: CDR1 KGHDR and CDR2 SFDVKD. V gave up 4 bases and J gave up 1 base; unmatched junction bases: 8.

This chain joins TRBV10-3 and TRBJ1-5, with D possibly TRBD1 on 5 matching bases. V was shortened by 4 bases and J by 5 bases, with 9 bases between the two germline ends. CDR3 length equals 13 residues. Germline V lookup: CDR1 ENHRY, CDR2 SYGVKD. CDR3 loop: CAISGRVDQPQHF. The CDR3 region has the DNA TGTGCCATCAGTGGCAGGGTGGATCAGCCCCAGCATTTT.

In DNA form, the CDR3 reads TGCAGCCGAGTTAATCCTGGGGCCAACGTCCTGACTTTC. Translation gives CSRVNPGANVLTF. The rearrangement links TRBV29-1 to TRBJ2-6; D gene ambiguous. Trimming stripped 8 bases from V and 2 bases from J, with 10 bases between. Germline assignment: CDR1 SQVTM and CDR2 ANQGSEA. The CDR3 is 13 amino acids.

This clonotype showed up just a few times. The V call is TRBV7-9, the J call TRBJ1-6, with a possible D match to TRBD1 (5 bases). The V and J ends lost 4 bases and 13 bases respectively, with 11 bases between them. Germline-derived CDR1 and CDR2 are SEHNR and FQNEAQ (reference sequence). The CDR3 totals 12 residues. In DNA form, the CDR3 reads TGTGCCAGCAGCTCAAAGGGGCCTCCCCTCCACTTT. Translating it yields CASSSKGPPLHF.

The genes are TRBV7-2 and TRBJ1-3; tentative D call: TRBD1 (5 bases). The germline CDR1 and CDR2 sequences are SGHTA and FQGNSA. The CDR3 loop spans 12 amino acids. V was clipped by 3 bases and J by 10 bases, with 10 bases between them. The DNA for the CDR3 is TGTGCCAGCAGCTTGGGGGAGGATACCATATATTTT. This encodes CASSLGEDTIYF.

V usage is TRBV29-1 and J usage is TRBJ2-7; the D gene is possibly TRBD1 (5 bases). With 5 bases removed from V and 4 bases from J, the gap between germline ends came to 9 bases. Germline CDR1 and CDR2: SQVTM and ANQGSEA. CDR3 length: 11 residues. The CDR3 is CSVWQGYEQYF. CDR3 nucleotide sequence: TGCAGCGTTTGGCAGGGTTACGAGCAGTACTTC.

The chain uses TRBV29-1 and TRBJ2-5, with D possibly TRBD1 on 5 matching bases. Germline CDR1 reads SQVTM; CDR2 reads ANQGSEA. This CDR3 comprises 12 residues. V lost 3 bases and J 6 bases, leaving 11 bases between the germline ends. The CDR3 loop is CSVDEQGKTQYF. The CDR3 bases are TGCAGCGTTGATGAGCAGGGAAAGACCCAGTACTTC.

V and J are TRBV2 and TRBJ2-2, with D uncertain. This CDR3 has 16 residues. The V gene lost 1 base and the J gene lost 0 bases, with 9 bases spanning the gap. Germline loops: CDR1 SNHLY, CDR2 FYNNEI. The CDR3 DNA sequence: TGTGCCAGCAGTGAAGAGCAGATTGCGAACACCGGGGAGCTGTTTTTT. The encoded protein is CASSEEQIANTGELFF.

This clonotype was counted a few times. An end of the junction does not agree with germline; a read error may underlie this. This chain joins TRBV7-3 and TRBJ1-2; weak D call: TRBD1 (6 bases). This CDR3 is 15 amino acids long. Germline CDR1 reads SGHTA; CDR2 reads FQGTGA. For the CDR3, the DNA is TGCGCCAGCAGCCAAGACTACAGGGCGATCTATGGCTACACCTTC. Amino acids: CASSQDYRAIYGYTF.

The sample holds a few counts of this clonotype. The V call is TRBV9, the J call TRBJ2-7, with D hard to call. CDR3 size: 13 residues. Looked up from germline, CDR1 is SGDLS and CDR2 is YYNGEE. Trimming pared 3 bases from V and 0 bases from J, leaving 7 bases between. The CDR3 spells CASSGMGSYEQYF. CDR3 nucleotide sequence: TGTGCCAGCAGCGGGATGGGCTCCTACGAGCAGTACTTC.

There are many counts of this clonotype. This sequence joins TRBV7-9 and TRBJ1-2; D is unresolved. V dropped 8 bases and J dropped 2 bases, with 21 bases sitting between them. The CDR3 is made up of 16 amino acids. Germline V gives CDR1 SEHNR, CDR2 FQNEAQ (reference sequence). CDR3 coding DNA: TGTGCCAGCTCGCGGAGGCCTACCCCTACAAACTATGGCTACACCTTC. Its protein product is CASSRRPTPTNYGYTF.

The table lists this clonotype with many counts. The J gene is TRBJ2-2, the V gene TRBV29-1; D gene unclear. The CDR3 is 13 amino acids. CDR1 and CDR2 (germline): SQVTM, ANQGSEA. Trimming cost V 4 bases and J 0 bases, with 6 bases left between them. Here the CDR3 DNA reads TGCAGCGTTGCGCCGACGAACACCGGGGAGCTGTTTTTT. Its translation is CSVAPTNTGELFF.

The V call is TRBV25-1, the J call TRBJ1-2; 9 nucleotides align to TRBD1. The CDR3 is 16 residues long. The germline CDR1 and CDR2 sequences are MGHDK and SYGVNS. With V trimmed by 8 bases and J by 5 bases, 15 bases remained unmatched. The CDR3 DNA is TGTGCCAGCCAAGAAGGGTACAGGGGGCGAGGTTATGGCTACACCTTC. Translated: CASQEGYRGRGYGYTF.

The genes are TRBV25-1 and TRBJ1-6; D ambiguous. CDR3 size: 15 residues. V lost 0 bases, J lost 14 bases, and 17 bases lay in between. Germline CDR1 MGHDK, CDR2 SYGVNS. The CDR3: CASSEYGNSPGTLHF. The DNA of the CDR3 is TGTGCCAGCAGTGAATATGGTAACAGCCCAGGCACCCTCCACTTT.

This clonotype was seen repeatedly, ten times or more. The V call is TRBV10-3, the J call TRBJ1-2; D call uncertain. Per germline, CDR1 ENHRY and CDR2 SYGVKD. V was cut by 0 bases and J by 5 bases, with 4 bases left in between. The CDR3 has 12 amino acids. The CDR3 bases are TGTGCCATCAGTGAGTCCGGTTATGGCTACACCTTC. It encodes CAISESGYGYTF.

This clonotype occurred many times. The V gene is TRBV12-3 or TRBV12-4, the J gene TRBJ1-6; 9 nucleotides line up with TRBD1. V was pared by 7 bases and J by 9 bases, with 7 bases of the junction left unmatched. This CDR3 has 14 amino acids. The CDR3 DNA reads as TGTGCCAGCAACCCCGGGACAGGGATTTCACCCCTCCACTTT. This codes for CASNPGTGISPLHF.

This clonotype was recorded a few times. This chain links TRBV6-5 with TRBJ2-7, with 8 bases identical to TRBD2. The CDR3 is made up of 16 amino acids. The germline gives CDR1 MNHEY, CDR2 SVGAGI. Germline trimming cut 0 bases from V and 4 bases from J; bases unmatched to any gene: 8. The CDR3, as DNA: TGTGCCAGCAGTTACTCGACTGCGGGAGGACGATACGAGCAGTACTTC. Protein: CASSYSTAGGRYEQYF.

The CDR3, as DNA: TGTGCCAGCAGCCCGGACGGGCCAGGGGCCCAGTACTTC. This translates into CASSPDGPGAQYF. The chain carries TRBV5-4 and TRBJ2-5; a weak D match, TRBD1 (6 bases). The CDR3 spans 13 residues. Germline V gene data show CDR1 as SGHNT and CDR2 as YYREEE (reference sequence). The ends were cut back, 4 bases at V and 9 bases at J, with 16 bases in the middle.

This clonotype has ten or more counts. The V gene is TRBV12-3 or TRBV12-4, the J gene TRBJ1-1; D not certain. CDR3 size: 13 residues. Trimming left V 3 bases short and J 1 base short, with 6 bases between. The CDR3 coding sequence is TGTGCCAGCAGTTTTACAGCGAACACTGAAGCTTTCTTT. It translates to CASSFTANTEAFF.

This clonotype was seen ten or more times. The chain links TRBV12-3 or TRBV12-4 to TRBJ2-5; D is unresolved. The CDR3 has 11 residues. V gave up 6 bases and J gave up 4 bases, with 6 bases separating them. The CDR3 coding sequence is TGTGCCAGCAGCCGGAGAGAGACCCAGTACTTC. Translation: CASSRRETQYF.

This clonotype was detected many times. V is TRBV15 and J is TRBJ1-2; possibly TRBD1 for D (6 bases). The CDR3 covers 17 residues. The germline V and J ends were trimmed by 5 bases and 5 bases, with 24 bases remaining between them. The germline gives CDR1 LNHNV, CDR2 YYDKDF (reference sequence). CDR3: CATSPAGGRSFVYGYTF. The CDR3 DNA is TGTGCCACCAGCCCCGCGGGGGGCAGGTCCTTCGTTTATGGCTACACCTTC.

This chain connects TRBV20-1 to TRBJ1-4; the match to TRBD1 covers 7 bases. Germline V gene lookup returns CDR1 DFQATT and CDR2 SNEGSKA (reference sequence). This CDR3 has 14 amino acids. J was trimmed by 3 bases and V by 5 bases; bases with no gene match: 6. CDR3 DNA: TGCAGTGCTCGCGCCGGGACAGCTAATGAAAAACTGTTTTTT. This encodes CSARAGTANEKLFF.

Notes on this clonotype: A read error may produce the germline difference seen at one junction end. The rearrangement joins TRBV6-1 to TRBJ2-7, with TRBD2 matching over 8 bases. The germline V gene has CDR1 MNHNS and CDR2 SASEGT. This CDR3 is 15 amino acids long. The CDR3 DNA sequence: TGTGCCAGCAGTGAGTACGGGACTAGGGCCTACGGGCAGTACTTC. It is translated as CASSEYGTRAYGQYF.

This clonotype was picked up a small number of times. The J gene is TRBJ1-1, the V gene TRBV7-6; 8 nucleotides agree with TRBD1. Germline assignment: CDR1 SGHVS and CDR2 FNYEAQ. The junction had 6 bases not matched to a gene; V was cut back by 0 bases and J by 0 bases. The CDR3 spans 17 residues. CDR3: CASSLAPVTGVNTEAFF. CDR3 nucleotide sequence: TGTGCCAGCAGCTTAGCCCCAGTGACAGGGGTGAACACTGAAGCTTTCTTT. The whole variable domain, filled in from reference TRBV7-6 and TRBJ1-1, reads GAGVSQSPRYKVTKRGQDVALRCDPISGHVSLYWYRQALGQGPEFLTYFNYEAQQDKSGLPNDRFSAERPEGSISTLTIQRTEQRDSAMYRCASSLAPVTGVNTEAFFGQGTRLTVV.

At least ten counts were recorded for this clonotype. V usage is TRBV24-1 and J usage is TRBJ1-2; the D gene is possibly TRBD1 (6 bases). The CDR3 loop spans 16 amino acids. CDR1 and CDR2 (germline): KGHDR, SFDVKD. The germline V and J ends were trimmed by 4 bases and 4 bases, with 18 bases remaining between them. The DNA of the CDR3 is TGTGCCACCAGTGACCCCTGGACAGACACAATCTATGGCTACACCTTC. Protein product: CATSDPWTDTIYGYTF.

The chain employs TRBV7-2 and TRBJ1-4; 9 bases map to TRBD1. Looked up from germline, CDR1 is SGHTA and CDR2 is FQGNSA. V shed 8 bases, J shed 8 bases, and the junction held 15 bases outside the gene matches. The CDR3 is made up of 16 amino acids. The CDR3, as DNA: TGTGCCAGCTTCTCGGGGGCACGGGACAGGGAGGAAAAACTGTTTTTT. Its protein is CASFSGARDREEKLFF.

The chain links TRBV29-1 to TRBJ2-3, with D uncertain. The germline CDR1 and CDR2 sequences are SQVTM and ANQGSEA. CDR3 length: 12 amino acids. Between the trimmed V and J ends, which lost 4 bases and 2 bases, there was a span of 7 bases. CDR3 loop: CSVGGYTDTQYF. The CDR3 DNA reads as TGCAGCGTTGGAGGATACACAGATACGCAGTATTTT.

This clonotype was observed many times. This chain connects TRBV19 to TRBJ1-2, with 8 bases fitting TRBD1. In germline, CDR1 is LNHDA, CDR2 SQIVND (reference sequence). The CDR3 runs to 15 residues. V was pared by 4 bases and J by 8 bases, with 12 bases of the junction left unmatched. CDR3 residues: CASSTPDRAGRGYTF. The CDR3 DNA follows: TGTGCCAGTAGTACGCCGGACAGGGCAGGTCGAGGCTACACCTTC.